Presented here are 15 T cell receptor beta chains from one specimen sequenced in a study of T cells after yellow fever vaccination. MiXCR, run by TCRdb on the 5' RACE reads, gives a single entry per CDR3 protein. The data contain 400,000 or so distinct CDR3 sequences, around 20% of them seen just once; the ten biggest clones take up around 17%. The material sequenced was PBMCs, taken before the yellow fever booster vaccination. These receptors all stem from a young man who received the YFV17D yellow fever vaccine.

This sequence joins TRBV4-1 and TRBJ1-4, with D possibly TRBD1 on 6 matching bases. The germline V gene has CDR1 MGHRA and CDR2 YSYEKL. The CDR3 is 14 amino acids. V shed 4 bases and J shed 6 bases, with 12 bases lying between them. CDR3 DNA sequence: TGCGCCAGCAGCCCTGGACAGACAGATGAAAAACTGTTTTTT. Amino acid sequence: CASSPGQTDEKLFF.

The V gene is TRBV4-1, the J gene TRBJ1-4, with D possibly matching TRBD1 (5 bases). Germline-derived CDR1 and CDR2 are MGHRA and YSYEKL. The CDR3 loop spans 14 amino acids. The ends were cut back, 0 bases at V and 8 bases at J, with 10 bases in the middle. The CDR3 nucleotides are TGCGCCAGCAGCCAAGATGGGGCGGTCGAAAAACTGTTTTTT. Residues: CASSQDGAVEKLFF.

This clonotype was picked up many times. V gene TRBV12-3 or TRBV12-4 combines with J gene TRBJ2-1; D unresolved. The CDR3 contains 14 residues. V was clipped by 5 bases and J by 5 bases, with 13 bases between them. CDR3 bases: TGTGCCAGCAGTCTAAGGGCGGTCAACAATGAGCAGTTCTTC. Its protein is CASSLRAVNNEQFF.

This clonotype was detected a few times. V is TRBV7-8 and J is TRBJ2-3; no clear D. Deletions cut 2 bases from V and 0 bases from J, with 15 bases between. Germline lookup yields CDR1 SGHVS and CDR2 FQNEAQ. This CDR3 has 17 amino acids. Here the CDR3 DNA reads TGTGCCAGCAGCTTAAGGTTCGCAGGAGCTAGCACAGATACGCAGTATTTT. This gives the protein CASSLRFAGASTDTQYF.

This sequence joins TRBV20-1 and TRBJ1-6, with unresolved D. The V end was cut by 0 bases, the J end by 6 bases, with 12 bases between. The CDR3 sequence is 15 residues long. Germline assignment: CDR1 DFQATT and CDR2 SNEGSKA (reference sequence). The CDR3 DNA reads TGCAGTGCTAGAGATCGGGTAATCGGTAATTCACCCCTCCACTTT. This gives the protein CSARDRVIGNSPLHF.

The chain is built from TRBV20-1 and TRBJ2-1, with D uncertain. Germline CDR1 and CDR2: DFQATT and SNEGSKA (reference sequence). V was pared by 4 bases and J by 3 bases, with 16 bases between. The CDR3 covers 15 residues. This CDR3 reads CSATPPPPGYNEQFF. The CDR3 nucleotides read TGCAGTGCTACCCCACCGCCCCCGGGCTACAATGAGCAGTTCTTC.

This clonotype showed up just a few times. This sequence joins TRBV2 and TRBJ2-7; 8 nucleotides line up with TRBD2. The CDR3 has 12 residues. The trim removed 8 bases at V and 3 bases at J, leaving 3 bases unmatched. Germline V gene sequence: CDR1 SNHLY, CDR2 FYNNEI. In nucleotides, the CDR3 is TGTGCCAGCCGGGGGACTAGCTACGAGCAGTACGTC. The encoded protein is CASRGTSYEQYV.

This rearrangement joins TRBV4-1 to TRBJ2-1, with TRBD2 identical over 8 bases. Losses at the gene ends were 3 bases for V and 9 bases for J; bases not matched to a gene: 10. Germline-derived CDR1 and CDR2 are MGHRA and YSYEKL. CDR3 length: 15 residues. The CDR3 loop is CASSHTGLAPGEQFF. CDR3 sequence (DNA): TGCGCCAGCAGCCACACTGGACTAGCCCCGGGTGAGCAGTTCTTC.

The chain links TRBV6-1 to TRBJ2-7; D ambiguous. This CDR3 has 11 amino acids. Trimming stripped 8 bases from V and 10 bases from J, with 15 bases between. The germline V gene encodes CDR1 MNHNS and CDR2 SASEGT. Here the CDR3 reads CASRAGRNQYV. The CDR3 DNA is TGTGCCAGCCGGGCAGGTAGGAACCAGTACGTC.

The table lists this clonotype with a few counts. The J gene is TRBJ2-2, the V gene TRBV6-5, with TRBD1 matching over 8 bases. The junction had 9 bases not matched to a gene; V was cut back by 4 bases and J by 5 bases. Germline CDR1 MNHEY, CDR2 SVGAGI. The CDR3 sequence is 16 residues long. In DNA, the CDR3 is TGTGCCAGCAGTTCCGGACAGGGTAGTAAGACCGGGGAGCTGTTTTTT. Its translation: CASSSGQGSKTGELFF.

The V gene is TRBV6-5, the J gene TRBJ1-5; D call uncertain. The CDR3 spans 16 residues. The germline gives CDR1 MNHEY, CDR2 SVGAGI. V dropped 0 bases and J dropped 4 bases, with 13 bases sitting between them. CDR3 region: CASSYSPAGPNQPQHF. DNA of the CDR3: TGTGCCAGCAGTTACTCCCCCGCCGGACCTAATCAGCCCCAGCATTTT.

This clonotype came up a few times. The chain links TRBV7-2 to TRBJ2-5; perhaps TRBD1 as D (6 bases). This CDR3 is 14 amino acids long. The V gene's germline CDR1 is SGHTA and CDR2 FQGNSA. V gave up 5 bases and J gave up 3 bases, with 13 bases separating them. CDR3 bases: TGTGCCAGCAGCCCAAATAGGGGGAAAGAGACCCAGTACTTC. Translation: CASSPNRGKETQYF.

The J gene is TRBJ2-2, the V gene TRBV4-1; D may match TRBD1 or TRBD2 (6 bases each). The CDR3 covers 15 residues. Germline loops: CDR1 MGHRA, CDR2 YSYEKL. V was cut by 4 bases and J by 1 base, with 10 bases left in between. Here the CDR3 reads CASSRGAGNTGELFF. DNA for the CDR3: TGCGCCAGCAGCCGGGGGGCAGGGAACACCGGGGAGCTGTTTTTT.

This clonotype was seen only a few times. The V and J genes are TRBV6-2 or TRBV6-3 and TRBJ1-1; D is undetermined. CDR3 length: 13 residues. The V gene's germline CDR1 is MNHEY and CDR2 SVGEGT. The V end was cut by 7 bases, the J end by 0 bases, with 9 bases between. Here the CDR3 DNA reads TGTGCCAGCACCGTAGTCCTGAACACTGAAGCTTTCTTT. It specifies CASTVVLNTEAFF.

The chain recombines TRBV28 with TRBJ2-1; no reliable D call. Trimming took off 9 bases at V and 0 bases at J, with 12 bases between the two ends. There are 14 residues in the CDR3. Germline V gene data show CDR1 as MDHEN and CDR2 as SYDVKM. For the CDR3, the DNA is TGTGCCAGTAACAGCTACAGCTCCTACAATGAGCAGTTCTTC. Translated: CASNSYSSYNEQFF.